This T cell receptor (beta chain) came from a study of shared clonotypes between healthy human individuals. Generated by immunoSEQ multiplex PCR, the TCRdb table keeps only in-frame clones and is missing some. The sample contains around 300,000 clones, around 86% of which appear only once. The TCR comes from a man between 18 and 35 years old in good health. Sample: memory CD8+ T cells sorted from blood. Subset meaning: CD45RO+ cells pooled with CCR7-negative TemRA cells.

DNA for the CDR3: TGTGCCTGGAGTGTATCAGCAGGGGGTATTGAGACCCAGTACTTC. Its protein is CAWSVSAGGIETQYF. V gene TRBV30 combines with J gene TRBJ2-5; 7 bases agree with TRBD1. Trimming cost V 0 bases and J 5 bases; bases outside gene matches: 9. The CDR3 is made up of 15 amino acids. The germline V gene has CDR1 GTSNPN and CDR2 SVGIG (reference sequence).